The entry below describes one T cell receptor beta chain. Its cognate antigen is unknown. Germline assignment: CDR1 MDHEN and CDR2 SYDVKM. The V and J ends lost 8 bases and 4 bases respectively, with 11 bases between them. This CDR3 region has 12 residues. Assay: immunoSEQ multiplex PCR; the TCRdb copy retains only in-frame clones and omits some. The sample holds a few million clones, approximately 95% seen once. The data belong to a study of shared clonotypes between healthy human individuals. Study-wide results and caveats: Exclusively blood specimens were collected; tissue repertoires likely differ. What limited the represented genetic and exposure-history diversity was the small number of donors.

The chain is built from TRBV28 and TRBJ1-1; D unclear. Input material: naive CD4+ T cells from PBMCs. The subset denotes: CD45RA+ positively selected. The source of this sequence is a man aged 18-30 years in good health. Some clones in this sample may be carry-over from other donors' samples. CDR3 in amino acids: CASGGVATEAFF. As DNA, the CDR3 is TGTGCCAGCGGTGGGGTTGCCACTGAAGCTTTCTTT.